The entry below gives a single TCR beta chain sequence along with its context. Its antigen remains unidentified. The data are from a study of blood T cells in healthy people across ages. Whole-study results and caveats: Estimated diversity that came from one million T cells was considered an underestimate. Greater diversity and more naive CD4+ cells were seen in long-lived donors than in aged donors.

The CDR3 covers 16 residues. Germline V gene sequence: CDR1 MNHEY, CDR2 SMNVEV (reference sequence). Trimming took 5 bases from V and 5 from J; bases not matched to a gene: 14. Combining a sample-barcoded 5' primer with a J-beta primer mix, a second PCR ran for roughly 6 to 12 cycles. TCRdb used MiXCR to reprocess the 5' RACE reads, holding one entry per CDR3 protein. In the table there are about 680,000 distinct CDR3 sequences, roughly 50% of which are singletons. The material sequenced was blood. This sequence was found in a woman aged 55 to 70 in good health. This chain links TRBV27 with TRBJ1-2; 7 bases agree with TRBD1. CDR3 in DNA: TGTGCCAGCAGTCCCCAGACAGGGCGCGGACCTTATGGCTACACCTTC. Translation gives CASSPQTGRGPYGYTF.